This T cell receptor beta chain was observed in a study of shared clonotypes between healthy human individuals. Study findings and constraints: What naive subsets generally showed was a larger estimated richness than memory subsets showed.

Note on this clone: Its antigen is not known.

Germline V lookup: CDR1 SGHRS, CDR2 YFSETQ. Trimming took 4 bases from V and 6 from J; bases not matched to a gene: 6. The CDR3 contains 15 residues. The data were produced by immunoSEQ multiplex PCR, yet TCRdb's version contains in-frame clones alone and is incomplete. The top ten hold 0.5% to 0.6% of the sample, which has roughly 1 million clones, 75% to 85% seen once. Input material: memory CD4+ T cells from PBMCs. The sample's subset: CD45RA-negative fraction. The gene calls are TRBV5-1 and TRBJ1-4; 10 bases are a match to TRBD1. The receptor was isolated from a man between 18 and 29 years old in good health. Some clones in this sample may be carry-over from other donors' samples. The DNA of the CDR3 is TGCGCCAGCAGCCGAGGGACAGGGGCTTATGAAAAACTGTTTTTT. It codes for CASSRGTGAYEKLFF.